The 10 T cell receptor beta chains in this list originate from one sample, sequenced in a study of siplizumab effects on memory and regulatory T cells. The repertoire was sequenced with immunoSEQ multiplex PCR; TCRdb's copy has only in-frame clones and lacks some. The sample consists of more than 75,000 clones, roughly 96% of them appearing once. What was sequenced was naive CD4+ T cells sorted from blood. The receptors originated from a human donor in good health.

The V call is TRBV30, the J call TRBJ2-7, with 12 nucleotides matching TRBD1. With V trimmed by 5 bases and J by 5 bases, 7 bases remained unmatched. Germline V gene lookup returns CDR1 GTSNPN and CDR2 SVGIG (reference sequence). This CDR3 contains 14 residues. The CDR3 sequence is CAWGRDRGLNEQYF. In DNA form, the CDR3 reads TGTGCCTGGGGGAGGGACAGGGGGCTCAACGAGCAGTACTTC. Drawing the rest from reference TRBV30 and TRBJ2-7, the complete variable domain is SQTIHQWPATLVQPVGSPLSLECTVEGTSNPNLYWYRQAAGRGLQLLFYSVGIGQISSEVPQNLSASRPQDRQFILSSKKLLLSDSGFYLCAWGRDRGLNEQYFGPGTRLTVT.

As DNA, the CDR3 is TGTGCCAGCAGTGACGTTGGTGGGAGTACTGAAGCTTTCTTT. This encodes CASSDVGGSTEAFF. V gene TRBV6-4 combines with J gene TRBJ1-1; no definite D call. V was clipped by 2 bases and J by 5 bases, with 12 bases between them. The CDR3 has 14 amino acids. Germline V gives CDR1 MRHNA, CDR2 SNTAGT.

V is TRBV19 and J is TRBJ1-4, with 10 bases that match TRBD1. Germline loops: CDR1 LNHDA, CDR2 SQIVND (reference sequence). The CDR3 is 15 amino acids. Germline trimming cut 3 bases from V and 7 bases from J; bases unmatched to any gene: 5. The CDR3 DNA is TGTGCCAGTAGTATGGGGGACAGGGGAACTGAAAAACTGTTTTTT. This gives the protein CASSMGDRGTEKLFF.

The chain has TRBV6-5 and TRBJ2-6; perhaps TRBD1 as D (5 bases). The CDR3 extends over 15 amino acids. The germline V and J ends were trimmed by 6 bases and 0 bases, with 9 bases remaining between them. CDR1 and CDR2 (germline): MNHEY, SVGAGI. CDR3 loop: CASRTQGSGANVLTF. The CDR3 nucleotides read TGTGCCAGCAGGACGCAGGGCTCTGGGGCCAACGTCCTGACTTTC.

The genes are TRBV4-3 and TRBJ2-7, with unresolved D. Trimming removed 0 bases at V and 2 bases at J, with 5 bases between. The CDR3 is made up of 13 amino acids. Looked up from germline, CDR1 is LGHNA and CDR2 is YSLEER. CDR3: CASSQERTYEQYF. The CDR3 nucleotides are TGCGCCAGCAGCCAAGAAAGGACCTACGAGCAGTACTTC.

The CDR3 bases are TGTGCCTGGAGTGTCCCAGGAATTAATTCACCCCTCCACTTT. This encodes CAWSVPGINSPLHF. V usage is TRBV30 and J usage is TRBJ1-6; D is ambiguous. V was clipped by 0 bases and J by 6 bases, with 9 bases between them. Germline-derived CDR1 and CDR2 are GTSNPN and SVGIG (reference sequence). This CDR3 spans 14 amino acids. The full variable domain, in which reference TRBV30 and TRBJ1-6 provide the parts outside the CDR3, is SQTIHQWPATLVQPVGSPLSLECTVEGTSNPNLYWYRQAAGRGLQLLFYSVGIGQISSEVPQNLSASRPQDRQFILSSKKLLLSDSGFYLCAWSVPGINSPLHFGNGTRLTVT.

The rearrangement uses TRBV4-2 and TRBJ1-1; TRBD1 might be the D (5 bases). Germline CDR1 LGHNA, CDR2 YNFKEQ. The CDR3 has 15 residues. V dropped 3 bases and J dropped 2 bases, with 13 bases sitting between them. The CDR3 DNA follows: TGTGCCAGCAGCCAGGACCTGACAGCAAACACTGAAGCTTTCTTT. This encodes CASSQDLTANTEAFF.

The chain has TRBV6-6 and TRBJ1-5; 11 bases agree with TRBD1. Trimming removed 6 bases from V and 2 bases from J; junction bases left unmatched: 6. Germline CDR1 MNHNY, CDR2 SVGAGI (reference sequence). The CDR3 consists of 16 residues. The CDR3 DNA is TGTGCCAGCAGCCCATGGACAGGGGGCGGCAATCAGCCCCAGCATTTT. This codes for CASSPWTGGGNQPQHF.

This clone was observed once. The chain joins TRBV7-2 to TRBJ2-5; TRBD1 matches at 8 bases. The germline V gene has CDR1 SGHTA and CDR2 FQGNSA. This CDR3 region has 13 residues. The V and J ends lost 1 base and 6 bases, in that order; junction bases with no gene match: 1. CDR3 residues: CASSLDRGKTQYF. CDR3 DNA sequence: TGTGCCAGCAGCTTAGACAGGGGGAAGACCCAGTACTTC.

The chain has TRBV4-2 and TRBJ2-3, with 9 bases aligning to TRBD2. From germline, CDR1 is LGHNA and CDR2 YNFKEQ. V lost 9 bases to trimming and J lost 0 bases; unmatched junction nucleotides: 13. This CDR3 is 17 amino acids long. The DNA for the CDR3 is TGTGCCAGTAAGGTGCTAGCGGGGAGTAGCAGCACAGATACGCAGTATTTT. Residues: CASKVLAGSSSTDTQYF.